This is a list of T cell receptor beta chains from one sample in a study of blood T cell repertoires in COVID-19. Produced via immunoSEQ multiplex PCR; TCRdb's table is partial and in-frame only. Here the sample spans about 320,000 clones, roughly nine tenths being singletons. Sequenced input: PBMCs or T cells enriched from blood (not recorded which). The source is a man in his sixties who had recovered from COVID-19. The CDR3 runs from the conserved cysteine through the conserved F or W. Each record gives: clone size, V gene, J gene, D gene, CDR3 protein, CDR3 DNA. A D gene is named only where the DNA matches it firmly. The size of a clone is reported for some rows only, either as once, few or many, or as a class for expanded clones.

-	TRBV13	TRBJ1-5	-	CASSFRDTNQPQHF	TGTGCCAGCAGCTTCCGGGACACCAATCAGCCCCAGCATTTT
-	TRBV15	TRBJ2-3	-	CATSRGLRTSTDTQYF	TGTGCCACCAGCAGAGGACTTAGGACTAGCACAGATACGCAGTATTTT
-	TRBV30	TRBJ1-1	-	CAWSLPDRNTEAFF	TGTGCCTGGAGCCTCCCGGACAGGAACACTGAAGCTTTCTTT
-	TRBV7-3	TRBJ2-3	TRBD2	CASSLASGSAGTQYF	TGTGCCAGCAGCTTGGCTAGCGGGAGTGCTGGTACGCAGTATTTT
-	TRBV4-2	TRBJ2-7	TRBD2	CASSPPRIAGTYEQYF	TGTGCCAGCAGCCCTCCGAGAATAGCGGGGACCTACGAGCAGTACTTC
-	TRBV11-3	TRBJ2-2	-	CASSLDITYSNTGELFF	TGTGCCAGCAGCTTAGACATTACCTATTCGAACACCGGGGAGCTGTTTTTT
-	TRBV5-1	TRBJ2-7	TRBD1	CASSSDYRDSETGTYEQYF	TGCGCCAGCAGCTCGGATTACCGGGACAGTGAAACCGGGACCTACGAGCAGTACTTC
few	TRBV3-1/TRBV3-2	TRBJ1-2	-	CASSQAPRVYGYTF	TGTGCCAGCAGCCAAGCTCCTCGGGTCTATGGCTACACCTTC
once	TRBV7-2	TRBJ1-1	TRBD1	CASSSRTGRNTEAFF	TGTGCCAGCAGCTCCCGGACAGGGAGGAACACTGAAGCTTTCTTT
once	TRBV12-3/TRBV12-4	TRBJ1-5	-	CASGASQGQPQHF	TGTGCCTCTGGGGCATCCCAGGGTCAGCCCCAGCATTTT
-	TRBV7-8	TRBJ2-5	TRBD1	CASSSRQGMGETQYF	TGTGCCAGCAGCTCGCGACAGGGCATGGGAGAGACCCAGTACTTC
-	TRBV30	TRBJ1-2	TRBD1	CAWSAGQGVSGYTF	TGTGCCTGGAGCGCGGGACAGGGTGTTAGTGGCTACACCTTC
-	TRBV11-2	TRBJ2-2	TRBD2	CASSLGTSGGVSGELFF	TGTGCCAGCAGCCTTGGAACTAGCGGGGGGGTTTCTGGGGAGCTGTTTTTT
-	TRBV5-4	TRBJ2-3	-	CASSFWPFQGRETDTQYF	TGTGCCAGCAGCTTCTGGCCATTTCAGGGGAGGGAGACAGATACGCAGTATTTT
once	TRBV12-3/TRBV12-4	TRBJ1-3	-	CASSEQGHTIYF	TGTGCCAGCAGTGAACAGGGCCACACCATATATTTT
-	TRBV4-2	TRBJ1-1	-	CASSQGRQNTEAFF	TGTGCCAGCAGCCAGGGCCGACAGAACACTGAAGCTTTCTTT
once	TRBV5-8	TRBJ2-7	-	CASRNIWTERLFYEQYF	TGTGCCAGCAGGAACATTTGGACAGAGCGGCTTTTCTACGAGCAGTACTTC
-	TRBV27	TRBJ1-1	TRBD1	CASKEGQLNTEAFF	TGTGCCAGCAAAGAGGGACAGTTGAACACTGAAGCTTTCTTT
-	TRBV5-1	TRBJ2-3	TRBD2	CASSSGLAGGTDTQYF	TGCGCCAGCAGTTCAGGACTAGCGGGAGGGACAGATACGCAGTATTTT
-	TRBV24-1	TRBJ2-5	-	CATSDPREVKETQYF	TGTGCCACCAGTGACCCCCGGGAAGTAAAAGAGACCCAGTACTTC
-	TRBV6-2/TRBV6-3	TRBJ1-1	TRBD1	CASSWDRLNTEAFF	TGTGCCAGCAGTTGGGACAGACTGAACACTGAAGCTTTCTTT
-	TRBV2	TRBJ1-2	-	CASMANRANYGYTF	TGTGCCAGCATGGCGAACAGGGCCAACTATGGCTACACCTTC
-	TRBV29-1	TRBJ2-1	-	CSVELRNNEQFF	TGCAGCGTTGAACTCAGAAACAATGAGCAGTTCTTC
-	TRBV30	TRBJ2-7	-	CAWRKVASSYEQYF	TGTGCCTGGCGAAAGGTGGCTAGCAGCTACGAGCAGTACTTC
few	TRBV23-1	TRBJ1-5	-	CASSVGRGAQPQHF	TGCGCCAGCTCTGTAGGGAGGGGGGCTCAGCCCCAGCATTTT
-	TRBV19	TRBJ2-7	-	CASSGQGWDYEQYF	TGTGCCAGTAGTGGGCAGGGGTGGGACTACGAGCAGTACTTC
-	TRBV29-1	TRBJ2-7	-	CSVEDLGWDSHYEQYF	TGCAGCGTTGAAGATCTGGGGTGGGACTCCCATTACGAGCAGTACTTC